Shown below are 23 T cell receptor beta chains from a single sample sequenced in a study of neoadjuvant anti-PD-1 for oral cavity cancer. Data came from immunoSEQ multiplex PCR; TCRdb stores just in-frame clones and leaves some out. The sample includes about 16,000 clones, roughly 70% of them seen just once. The sequencing here drew on PBMCs, taken before nivolumab (anti-PD-1) treatment. The receptors were sampled from a person between 40 and 85 years old with oral cavity squamous cell carcinoma.

CDR3 nucleotides: TGTGCCAGCAGTGAGCGGACCTGGGGACTAGCGGGACCCCAAGAGACCCAGTACTTC. Translation: CASSERTWGLAGPQETQYF. The J gene is TRBJ2-5, the V gene TRBV2; TRBD2 agrees at 13 bases. With 3 bases clipped from V and 1 base from J, the junction kept 11 bases outside the gene matches. Germline-derived CDR1 and CDR2 are SNHLY and FYNNEI. The CDR3 has 19 residues.

The chain couples TRBV2 to TRBJ2-3; 7 bases fit TRBD2. This CDR3 is built from 16 residues. Germline values: CDR1 SNHLY, CDR2 FYNNEI. J lost 5 bases, V lost 1 base, and 9 bases had no gene match. This CDR3 reads CASSEGGSGFLDTQYF. CDR3 bases: TGTGCCAGCAGTGAAGGCGGGAGTGGGTTTTTAGATACGCAGTATTTT.

This chain connects TRBV5-4 to TRBJ2-7; no clear D gene. The CDR3 contains 11 residues. Germline-derived CDR1 and CDR2 are SGHNT and YYREEE (reference sequence). With 3 bases removed from V and 4 bases from J, the gap between germline ends came to 5 bases. CDR3 sequence reads: CASSSQYEQYF. CDR3 coding DNA: TGTGCCAGCAGCTCCCAATACGAGCAGTACTTC.

V usage is TRBV13 and J usage is TRBJ2-5, with D possibly matching TRBD1 (8 bases). The V gene lost 6 bases and the J gene lost 5 bases, with 22 bases spanning the gap. Germline CDR1 PRHDT, CDR2 FYEKMQ (reference sequence). The CDR3 loop spans 16 amino acids. CDR3: CASRTTTGGGSETQYF. The CDR3 DNA sequence: TGTGCCAGCAGAACAACCACAGGGGGAGGGAGTGAGACCCAGTACTTC.

The chain couples TRBV2 to TRBJ1-1; 7 positions match TRBD1. With V trimmed by 10 bases and J by 0 bases, 5 bases remained unmatched. This CDR3 spans 13 amino acids. The germline V gene has CDR1 SNHLY and CDR2 FYNNEI. CDR3 sequence reads: CATYRGLNTEAFF. For the CDR3, the DNA is TGTGCCACCTACAGGGGACTGAACACTGAAGCTTTCTTT.

The chain carries TRBV28 and TRBJ2-7; 10 positions agree with TRBD1. This CDR3 spans 14 amino acids. The germline gives CDR1 MDHEN, CDR2 SYDVKM. V lost 5 bases to trimming and J lost 4 bases; unmatched junction nucleotides: 5. DNA for the CDR3: TGTGCCAGCAGTAACCCGGGACAGGGGTACGAGCAGTACTTC. Translating gives CASSNPGQGYEQYF. Filled out from reference TRBV28 and TRBJ2-7, the complete variable domain reads DVKVTQSSRYLVKRTGEKVFLECVQDMDHENMFWYRQDPGLGLRLIYFSYDVKMKEKGDIPEGYSVSREKKERFSLILESASTNQTSMYLCASSNPGQGYEQYFGPGTRLTVT.

This clone has more than one count but fewer than ten. The J gene is TRBJ1-1, the V gene TRBV29-1, with 10 bases identical to TRBD1. V shed 6 bases and J 1 base; nucleotides not matched to a gene: 11. The CDR3 runs to 16 residues. Germline CDR1 SQVTM, CDR2 ANQGSEA. DNA for the CDR3: TGCAGCGTACCCGACCGGGACAGGGGTCCGAACACTGAAGCTTTCTTT. Its protein is CSVPDRDRGPNTEAFF.

The chain combines TRBV30 with TRBJ2-7, with D tentatively TRBD1 (5 bases). V dropped 2 bases and J dropped 3 bases, with 14 bases sitting between them. The CDR3 has 14 amino acids. CDR1 is GTSNPN and CDR2 is SVGIG in the germline V gene (reference sequence). The CDR3 protein is CAWSMNLGDYEQYF. Here the CDR3 DNA reads TGTGCCTGGAGTATGAATTTAGGGGACTACGAGCAGTACTTC.

The CDR3 DNA reads TGTGCCAGCAGCTTGGCGGAGACAGGTTTTGGTGAAAAACTGTTTTTT. Residues: CASSLAETGFGEKLFF. The V gene is TRBV5-5, the J gene TRBJ1-4, with D perhaps TRBD1 (6 bases). This CDR3 comprises 16 residues. Germline CDR1 reads SGHKS; CDR2 reads YYEKEE (reference sequence). Trimming stripped 0 bases from V and 7 bases from J, with 16 bases between.

This chain joins TRBV7-8 and TRBJ2-1, with D possibly TRBD2 on 6 matching bases. Germline CDR1 is SGHVS and CDR2 is FQNEAQ. Trimming pared 0 bases from V and 7 bases from J, leaving 22 bases between. The length of the CDR3 is 18 residues. The chain's CDR3 is CASSLARLADYPRNEQFF. The CDR3 nucleotides read TGTGCCAGCAGCTTAGCTAGGTTAGCGGATTACCCCAGGAATGAGCAGTTCTTC.

This chain links TRBV18 with TRBJ2-3, with 7 bases aligning to TRBD1. V trimming: 4 bases; J trimming: 5 bases; junction bases outside the gene matches: 12. The length of the CDR3 is 16 residues. CDR1 is KGHSH and CDR2 is LQKENI in the germline V gene. In DNA form, the CDR3 reads TGTGCCAGCTCACAAAGAAGGACAGGTTTTGAAGATACGCAGTATTTT. The encoded protein is CASSQRRTGFEDTQYF.

The chain couples TRBV4-1 to TRBJ1-1; D gene ambiguous. CDR3 size: 14 residues. Per the germline V gene, CDR1 is MGHRA and CDR2 is YSYEKL. Trimming took 4 bases from V and 3 from J, leaving 12 bases between them. The CDR3 DNA is TGCGCCAGCAGCCCCCACTTGGGTGACACTGAAGCTTTCTTT. This translates into CASSPHLGDTEAFF.

The gene calls are TRBV5-4 and TRBJ2-7; D is possibly TRBD2 (6 bases). The CDR3 runs 14 residues. Germline V CDR1 and CDR2: SGHNT, YYREEE (reference sequence). The V gene lost 6 bases and the J gene lost 3 bases, with 16 bases spanning the gap. CDR3 nucleotides: TGTGCCAGCACGGGAGCTGGTATCGGCTACGAGCAGTACTTC. The encoded protein is CASTGAGIGYEQYF.

This chain joins TRBV28 and TRBJ2-2; D gene uncertain. Germline V gives CDR1 MDHEN, CDR2 SYDVKM. CDR3 size: 11 residues. V was trimmed by 5 bases and J by 6 bases, leaving 4 bases between them. The CDR3 region is CASSAAGELFF. As DNA, the CDR3 is TGTGCCAGCAGTGCGGCCGGGGAGCTGTTTTTT.

The V call is TRBV5-1, the J call TRBJ1-2; D remains ambiguous. Germline CDR1 is SGHRS and CDR2 is YFSETQ. The CDR3 is 13 amino acids. With 0 bases removed from V and 9 bases from J, the gap between germline ends came to 12 bases. As DNA, the CDR3 is TGCGCCAGCAGCTTGGAGGTGACGGGTAGCTACACCTTC. It translates to CASSLEVTGSYTF.

This clone was observed a few times. The J gene is TRBJ1-1, the V gene TRBV7-3; TRBD1 is a possible D gene (6 bases). CDR3 length equals 14 residues. In germline, CDR1 is SGHTA, CDR2 FQGTGA. Between the trimmed V and J ends, which lost 7 bases and 3 bases, there was a span of 15 bases. The CDR3 spells CASKSDQGYTEAFF. CDR3 sequence (DNA): TGTGCCAGCAAGTCAGATCAGGGGTACACTGAAGCTTTCTTT.

The V gene is TRBV30, the J gene TRBJ2-5; D is possibly TRBD1 or TRBD2 (5 bases each). The J call may be wrong; the DNA end is better matched by TRBJ2-7. The CDR3 is made up of 12 amino acids. Germline V gene lookup returns CDR1 GTSNPN and CDR2 SVGIG (reference sequence). CDR3 DNA sequence: TGTGCCTGGAGTGTTGGGGGATACGAGCAGTACTTC. Translating it yields CAWSVGGYEQYF.

V is TRBV9 and J is TRBJ1-1; D perhaps matches TRBD1 (5 bases). The germline CDR1 and CDR2 sequences are SGDLS and YYNGEE. The CDR3 runs 12 residues. The ends were cut back, 0 bases at V and 9 bases at J, with 9 bases in the middle. The CDR3 DNA reads TGTGCCAGCAGCGTAGAGGAGGGACAAGCTTTCTTT. Its protein product is CASSVEEGQAFF.

The J gene is TRBJ2-1, the V gene TRBV10-1, with 15 bases lining up with TRBD2. Trimming at V came to 5 bases and at J to 6 bases, leaving 2 bases not matched to a gene. The CDR3 sequence is 15 residues long. Germline-derived CDR1 and CDR2 are WNHNN and SYGVQD (reference sequence). CDR3 in amino acids: CASSRTSGGGNEQFF. For the CDR3, the DNA is TGCGCCAGCAGTCGGACTAGCGGGGGGGGCAATGAGCAGTTCTTC.

This chain connects TRBV14 to TRBJ1-6; tentatively, D is TRBD1 (6 bases). The CDR3 runs to 15 residues. Germline V gene sequence: CDR1 SGHDN, CDR2 FVKESK. Trimming left V 0 bases short and J 10 bases short, with 13 bases between. CDR3 residues: CASSQDWGGQSPLHF. The CDR3 nucleotides read TGTGCCAGCAGCCAAGATTGGGGGGGCCAGTCACCCCTCCACTTT.

This chain uses TRBV19 with TRBJ1-6, with D unresolved. The CDR3 covers 15 residues. Germline CDR1 reads LNHDA; CDR2 reads SQIVND (reference sequence). Deletions cut 6 bases from V and 0 bases from J, with 9 bases between. DNA of the CDR3: TGTGCCAGTAGGGAGGAGAGCTCCTATAATTCACCCCTCCACTTT. Protein product: CASREESSYNSPLHF.

A remark on this clone: A junction end diverges from the germline sequence, so it may reflect a read error. The gene calls are TRBV7-9 and TRBJ2-1; the D gene is possibly TRBD2 (6 bases). This CDR3 is built from 12 residues. In germline, CDR1 is SEHNR, CDR2 FQNEAQ (reference sequence). The CDR3 bases are TGTGCCAGCAGCTTAGCGGCGGGATTTTCCCTCTTC. It codes for CASSLAAGFSLF.

The chain carries TRBV5-1 and TRBJ2-2, with D perhaps given as TRBD1 or TRBD2 (5 bases each). Per germline, CDR1 SGHRS and CDR2 YFSETQ. V lost 0 bases, J lost 5 bases, and 14 bases lay in between. The CDR3 consists of 16 residues. The chain's CDR3 is CASSLDVGRGTGELFF. The CDR3 DNA follows: TGCGCCAGCAGCTTGGACGTGGGGCGAGGGACCGGGGAGCTGTTTTTT.